The sample holds a few counts of the clone carrying this TCR beta chain. This sample was taken from a study of T-cell memory formation after mild COVID-19. TCRdb independently ran MiXCR on the 5' RACE reads; one entry per CDR3 protein. This table holds roughly 200,000 distinct CDR3 sequences, around 16% found once. Trimming removed 3 bases at V and 0 bases at J, with 11 bases between. CDR3 length equals 16 residues. The source material was PBMCs or a T cell subset sorted from them (not recorded which). The rearrangement joins TRBV12-3 or TRBV12-4 to TRBJ1-4; perhaps TRBD1 as D (5 bases). The sequence came from an adult woman who had mild COVID-19 (a few samples of this study predate the infection). Cell type and time point are not known. CDR3 nucleotide sequence: TGTGCCAGCAGTTTCGGGGCGACACCAACTAATGAAAAACTGTTTTTT. Translation: CASSFGATPTNEKLFF.